The clone carrying this T cell receptor (beta chain) appeared a single time. Unmatched junction bases numbered 8, after V lost 5 bases and J lost 4 bases. Germline CDR1 is SGHTA and CDR2 is FQGNSA. The CDR3 sequence is 15 residues long. This sample was taken from a study of blood T cell repertoires in COVID-19. Across the whole study: From the United States, Italy and Spain came samples of acute and convalescent COVID-19. T cells, B-cell-depleted T cells, or PBMCs supplied cDNA or gDNA.

Original handling: Using reference gene primer amplification, nucleated cell counts were estimated. Method: immunoSEQ multiplex PCR; TCRdb's copy keeps in-frame clones and lacks some. V and J calls and clone size come straight from that table; D and trimming were deduced from the DNA. The sample contains approximately 120,000 clones, 60% to 85% of which appear only once. The sample taken for sequencing was peripheral blood. The chain joins TRBV7-2 to TRBJ1-2, with 9 bases that match TRBD1. This receptor was taken from a human donor in a cohort sampled during active or convalescent COVID-19. This CDR3 reads CASSQNDRGFYGYTF. The CDR3 bases are TGTGCCAGCAGCCAAAATGACAGGGGGTTCTATGGCTACACCTTC.